These 19 T cell receptor beta chains originate from one sample sequenced in a study of siplizumab effects on memory and regulatory T cells. The assay was immunoSEQ multiplex PCR, and TCRdb's table has in-frame clones only and misses some. This table holds approximately 97,000 clones, 92% found once. The material sequenced was CD4+ T cells sorted from blood. These receptors all come from a human donor in good health.

The chain is built from TRBV28 and TRBJ1-1; TRBD1 might be the D (6 bases). The CDR3 sequence is 14 residues long. Trimming took off 4 bases at V and 2 bases at J, with 11 bases between the two ends. Germline CDR1 is MDHEN and CDR2 is SYDVKM. This CDR3 reads CASSSPGDNTEAFF. The CDR3 DNA reads as TGTGCCAGCAGTTCACCAGGGGATAACACTGAAGCTTTCTTT.

This rearrangement joins TRBV25-1 to TRBJ1-4; D remains ambiguous. The germline V and J ends were trimmed by 7 bases and 6 bases, with 24 bases remaining between them. The CDR3 is 17 amino acids. The V gene's germline CDR1 is MGHDK and CDR2 SYGVNS. The CDR3 DNA follows: TGTGCCAGCACAGAGACTAGGTCCCAAGCGGATCATGAAAAACTGTTTTTT. It is translated as CASTETRSQADHEKLFF.

The CDR3 coding sequence is TGTGCCAGCAGCTTAAGGGCCGGGGGTGGCTACACCTTC. Translating it yields CASSLRAGGGYTF. V gene TRBV7-2 combines with J gene TRBJ1-2, with D possibly TRBD1 on 5 matching bases. The CDR3 length is 13 residues. Trimming shortened V by 2 bases and J by 7 bases, and 11 bases separated the two germline ends. From germline, CDR1 is SGHTA and CDR2 FQGNSA.

This sequence joins TRBV28 and TRBJ1-1; D is uncertain. This CDR3 comprises 13 residues. The V gene lost 7 bases and the J gene lost 0 bases, with 9 bases spanning the gap. Per germline, CDR1 MDHEN and CDR2 SYDVKM. CDR3: CASIPALNTEAFF. The CDR3 DNA reads TGTGCCAGCATCCCGGCTCTGAACACTGAAGCTTTCTTT.

This rearrangement joins TRBV7-8 to TRBJ2-7, with 10 bases that match TRBD1. The V and J ends lost 5 bases and 8 bases, in that order; junction bases with no gene match: 27. Germline V lookup: CDR1 SGHVS, CDR2 FQNEAQ. CDR3 size: 20 residues. The CDR3 region is CASSQHPRDRGRGMPTQQYF. The CDR3 DNA is TGTGCCAGCAGCCAACATCCCCGGGACAGGGGAAGAGGAATGCCGACGCAGCAGTACTTC.

The chain joins TRBV4-2 to TRBJ2-1, with D maybe TRBD2 (6 bases). The germline gives CDR1 LGHNA, CDR2 YNFKEQ. The CDR3 totals 21 residues. Trimming stripped 1 base from V and 3 bases from J, with 28 bases between. CDR3 in DNA: TGTGCCAGCAGCCAAGGACCACGGATCCTTAAATATAGCGGAAACTACAATGAGCAGTTCTTC. Protein product: CASSQGPRILKYSGNYNEQFF.

This clone appeared a single time. V and J are TRBV6-5 and TRBJ2-1; D is ambiguous. Trimming took 6 bases from V and 7 from J, leaving 16 bases between them. The V gene's germline CDR1 is MNHEY and CDR2 SVGAGI. The CDR3 totals 14 residues. CDR3 protein: CASRGPRIQNEQFF. The CDR3 bases are TGTGCCAGCAGGGGCCCAAGAATCCAAAATGAGCAGTTCTTC.

V and J are TRBV28 and TRBJ1-5, with D uncertain. Looked up from germline, CDR1 is MDHEN and CDR2 is SYDVKM. The length of the CDR3 is 12 residues. V lost 4 bases and J lost 7, with 8 bases in between. CDR3 DNA: TGTGCCAGCAGTTCTCCCCCACAGCCCCAGCATTTT. Protein product: CASSSPPQPQHF.

The chain joins TRBV7-9 to TRBJ1-5, with D perhaps TRBD1 (5 bases). The CDR3 is 14 residues long. The V gene's germline CDR1 is SEHNR and CDR2 FQNEAQ (reference sequence). V shed 2 bases and J shed 7 bases, with 12 bases lying between them. The CDR3 DNA reads TGTGCCAGCAGCTTACAGGGTTTTGGACAGCCCCAGCATTTT. It specifies CASSLQGFGQPQHF.

The genes are TRBV30 and TRBJ1-1; no definite D call. V was shortened by 1 base and J by 3 bases, with 6 bases between the two germline ends. CDR1 is GTSNPN and CDR2 is SVGIG in the germline V gene (reference sequence). This CDR3 contains 12 residues. The CDR3 loop reads CAWSGPYTEAFF. In nucleotides, the CDR3 is TGTGCCTGGAGTGGGCCATACACTGAAGCTTTCTTT.

The chain carries TRBV7-3 and TRBJ2-1; 7 positions agree with TRBD2. This CDR3 has 12 amino acids. V shed 5 bases and J 10 bases; nucleotides not matched to a gene: 5. Germline values: CDR1 SGHTA, CDR2 FQGTGA. This CDR3 reads CASSPPGGEQFF. DNA for the CDR3: TGTGCCAGCAGCCCCCCGGGGGGAGAGCAGTTCTTC.

The rearrangement uses TRBV4-1 and TRBJ2-2, with D hard to call. Germline loops: CDR1 MGHRA, CDR2 YSYEKL. V was pared by 0 bases and J by 0 bases, with 14 bases between. This CDR3 has 18 amino acids. CDR3 nucleotides: TGCGCCAGCAGCCAAGATGGGTCGGCTTTCGCGAACACCGGGGAGCTGTTTTTT. The encoded protein is CASSQDGSAFANTGELFF.

Only one count was recorded for this clone. The rearrangement uses TRBV18 and TRBJ2-6; D not certain. This CDR3 is 16 amino acids long. From germline, CDR1 is KGHSH and CDR2 LQKENI. The V end was cut by 4 bases, the J end by 0 bases, with 10 bases between. In DNA form, the CDR3 reads TGTGCCAGCTCACTGACTCTAAGCTCTGGGGCCAACGTCCTGACTTTC. Its translation is CASSLTLSSGANVLTF.

This sequence joins TRBV4-1 and TRBJ2-7, with D perhaps matching TRBD2 (5 bases). Germline CDR1 MGHRA, CDR2 YSYEKL. This CDR3 has 14 amino acids. Between the trimmed V and J ends, which lost 4 bases and 0 bases, there was a span of 10 bases. This CDR3 reads CASSPLGSSYEQYF. In DNA, the CDR3 is TGCGCCAGCAGCCCCTTGGGGAGCTCCTACGAGCAGTACTTC.

The chain has TRBV6-1 and TRBJ1-1; D remains ambiguous. Germline CDR1 and CDR2: MNHNS and SASEGT. CDR3 length equals 14 residues. With 6 bases removed from V and 2 bases from J, the gap between germline ends came to 13 bases. CDR3 DNA sequence: TGTGCCAGCAGGCGCGAACGTACCAACACTGAAGCTTTCTTT. Protein product: CASRRERTNTEAFF.

The chain joins TRBV6-1 to TRBJ2-7, with no clear D. CDR1 and CDR2 from the germline V gene are MNHNS and SASEGT. Trimming stripped 8 bases from V and 5 bases from J, with 10 bases between. The CDR3 is made up of 11 amino acids. CDR3 nucleotide sequence: TGTGCCAGCCAAGTTCTTGACGAGCAGTACTTC. This translates into CASQVLDEQYF.

This clone was counted a single time. J is TRBJ2-7 and V is TRBV5-1; D perhaps matches TRBD2 (5 bases). Looked up from germline, CDR1 is SGHRS and CDR2 is YFSETQ. The CDR3 consists of 16 residues. Between the trimmed V and J ends, which lost 7 bases and 3 bases, there was a span of 23 bases. The CDR3 bases are TGCGCCAGCGAACGGGGTGTCCAACCGTTGGGCTACGAGCAGTACTTC. The encoded protein is CASERGVQPLGYEQYF.

The chain uses TRBV21-1 and TRBJ2-5. TRBV21-1 is given as a pseudogene. CDR3 size: 13 residues. CDR3 sequence: CAKEGTPQETQYF. CDR3 nucleotide sequence: TGTGCCAAAGAAGGGACCCCCCAAGAGACCCAGTACTTC.

The chain joins TRBV28 to TRBJ2-1; tentatively, D is TRBD2 (5 bases). Per the germline V gene, CDR1 is MDHEN and CDR2 is SYDVKM. V lost 5 bases, J lost 0 bases, and 14 bases lay in between. This CDR3 is built from 16 residues. Here the CDR3 reads CASSQGLSSSYNEQFF. The CDR3 DNA is TGTGCCAGCAGTCAAGGACTGAGCAGCTCCTACAATGAGCAGTTCTTC. The variable domain in full, with the rest retrieved from reference TRBV28 and TRBJ2-1, is DVKVTQSSRYLVKRTGEKVFLECVQDMDHENMFWYRQDPGLGLRLIYFSYDVKMKEKGDIPEGYSVSREKKERFSLILESASTNQTSMYLCASSQGLSSSYNEQFFGPGTRLTVL.